What follows describes a single TCR beta chain. Distinct nucleotide sequences in the sample also encode this CDR3. These data belong to a study of blood T cell repertoires in COVID-19. Those enrolled, adults aged roughly 18 to 90 years, came from about 24 US areas. The CDR3 is 13 residues long. Trimming removed 5 bases from V and 5 bases from J; junction bases left unmatched: 4. Germline V lookup: CDR1 LNHDA, CDR2 SQIVND (reference sequence). Sequencing was performed with immunoSEQ multiplex PCR; in TCRdb, only in-frame clones are kept and a portion is missing. The sample contains some 310,000 clones, about nine tenths of which appear only once.

The sequenced sample consisted of PBMCs or T cells enriched from blood (not recorded which). The chain has TRBV19 and TRBJ1-1; TRBD1 matches at 8 bases. The clonotype originates from a woman aged 30 to 39 who had recovered from COVID-19. CDR3 residues: CASSATGETEAFF. The CDR3 DNA reads TGTGCCAGTAGTGCGACAGGGGAGACTGAAGCTTTCTTT. The full variable domain, its missing parts supplied by reference TRBV19 and TRBJ1-1, is DGGITQSPKYLFRKEGQNVTLSCEQNLNHDAMYWYRQDPGQGLRLIYYSQIVNDFQKGDIAEGYSVSREKKESFPLTVTSAQKNPTAFYLCASSATGETEAFFGQGTRLTVV.